This passage covers 3 T cell receptor beta chains from one sample sequenced in a study of T cells in Graves' hyperthyroidism and ophthalmopathy (dated by TCRdb to between 2018 and 2020). Libraries were constructed by multiplex PCR. Instrument on record: Illumina HiSeq 2000. TCR beta CDR3 regions were amplified from RNA transcripts. For the first round of RT-PCR on the TCR CDR3, the HTBI primer set was used together with the Qiagen OneStep RT-PCR kit. TCRdb redid the processing of the public reads, applying fastp at Q25 and MiXCR, and retained in-frame beta chains. Each entry is one CDR3 protein sequence, shown with its most common DNA and genes. This sample holds about 400,000 distinct CDR3 sequences; about a sixth were observed only once. Around a quarter of the sample goes to the ten largest clones. Sequencing was performed on blood. These receptors all stem from a woman between 18 and 29 years old with Graves' hyperthyroidism that later progressed to Graves' ophthalmopathy.

This clonotype came up many times. V gene TRBV30 combines with J gene TRBJ1-2; possible D gene TRBD1, 5 bases. The CDR3 consists of 12 residues. Trimming took off 4 bases at V and 0 bases at J, with 6 bases between the two ends. CDR1 GTSNPN and CDR2 SVGIG come from the germline V gene (reference sequence). Written as DNA, the CDR3 is TGTGCCTGGACAGGGACTAACTATGGCTACACCTTC. Residues: CAWTGTNYGYTF.

The CDR3 coding sequence is TGTGCCACCAGTGAAGGGGCCCCAAACTATGGCTACACCTTC. Its translation: CATSEGAPNYGYTF. The rearrangement joins TRBV15 to TRBJ1-2, with TRBD1 as a possible D gene (5 bases). V was pared by 6 bases and J by 2 bases, with 13 bases between. The CDR3 is 14 residues long. Germline V gene data show CDR1 as LNHNV and CDR2 as YYDKDF (reference sequence). The complete variable domain, with remaining parts taken from reference TRBV15 and TRBJ1-2, reads DAMVIQNPRYQVTQFGKPVTLSCSQTLNHNVMYWYQQKSSQAPKLLFHYYDKDFNNEADTPDNFQSRRPNTSFCFLDIRSPGLGDTAMYLCATSEGAPNYGYTFGSGTRLTVV.

Ten or more counts support this clonotype. The chain is built from TRBV11-2 and TRBJ2-7; D gene ambiguous. V was trimmed by 2 bases and J by 0 bases, leaving 11 bases between them. CDR1 is SGHAT and CDR2 is FQNNGV in the germline V gene. This CDR3 contains 15 residues. CDR3 DNA: TGTGCCAGCAGCTTATCAGGCGCTGTCTCCTACGAGCAGTACTTC. This encodes CASSLSGAVSYEQYF.